Listed here are 2 T cell receptor beta chains from one sample, sequenced in a study of early T cells in non-severe SARS-CoV-2 infection. In TCRdb, the 5' RACE reads were re-called with MiXCR into one record per CDR3 protein. The table shows approximately 20,000 distinct CDR3 sequences, with around 4.2% occurring only once. Sequencing input: whole blood. All receptors derive from an adult who was a healthcare worker with PCR-confirmed SARS-CoV-2 infection or an uninfected control (not recorded which).

This clonotype was seen ten or more times. The V and J genes are TRBV7-6 and TRBJ2-1; no clear D gene. CDR3 length equals 15 residues. Trimming removed 1 base from V and 0 bases from J, with 7 bases in between. Germline V gene lookup returns CDR1 SGHVS and CDR2 FNYEAQ. The CDR3: CASSLGPRSYNEQFF. The DNA of the CDR3 is TGTGCCAGCAGCTTAGGGCCCCGCTCCTACAATGAGCAGTTCTTC.

This clonotype has a count of ten or more. This chain links TRBV29-1 with TRBJ1-2; D is unclear. Germline CDR1 reads SQVTM; CDR2 reads ANQGSEA. Trimming removed 4 bases at V and 5 bases at J, with 11 bases between. There are 12 residues in the CDR3. CDR3 protein: CSVGASGYGYTF. CDR3 coding DNA: TGCAGCGTTGGGGCTTCAGGTTATGGCTACACCTTC.